This T cell receptor (beta chain) is drawn from a study of beta chain features in type 1 diabetes. Study-level information: Patients did not differ from healthy donors in age, gender or cell yield. Across all samples, about 100 million sorted cells were examined.

Germline assignment: CDR1 MNHEY and CDR2 SVGAGI. V lost 10 bases and J 4 bases, leaving 21 bases between the germline ends. The CDR3 length is 15 residues. The authors reverse transcribed all of the isolated RNA, so sequencing captured expressed TCRB transcripts. Libraries were prepared by immunoSEQ multiplex PCR; TCRdb keeps only in-frame clonotypes and omits some of them. This sample has 400,000 to 600,000 clones, with 30% found just once. Blood was collected once per donor into heparin, averaging about 0.12 L. The material sequenced was naive CD4+ T cells from blood. The chain links TRBV6-5 to TRBJ2-3; unclear D gene. The TCR comes from a man younger than 30 in good health. This CDR3 reads CATNFLSLGPDTQYF. For the CDR3, the DNA is TGTGCCACCAATTTCCTCTCTTTGGGCCCAGATACGCAGTATTTT.